This entry is about one T cell receptor (beta chain). The sample comes from a study of blood T cell repertoires in COVID-19. Across the study: COVID-19 samples collected from the United States, Italy and Spain covered acute and convalescent phases.

The V gene lost 4 bases and the J gene lost 3 bases, with 14 bases spanning the gap. CDR1 and CDR2 from the germline V gene are SGHNT and YYREEE (reference sequence). The CDR3 length is 15 residues. Original processing methods: Amplification from reference gene primers served as the basis for estimated nucleated cell counts. The method was immunoSEQ multiplex PCR; TCRdb's version includes in-frame clones alone and lacks a portion of them. V and J calls and clone size follow that table, whereas D and trimming were derived from the DNA. The sample has 200,000 to 250,000 clones; around four fifths are singletons.

The chain couples TRBV5-4 to TRBJ1-3, with D possibly TRBD1 on 6 matching bases. What was sequenced was peripheral blood. This TCR derives from a woman older than 75 with active or convalescent COVID-19. CDR3 in DNA: TGTGCCAGCAGCCCCGACAGGACCTTTGGAAACACCATATATTTT. This codes for CASSPDRTFGNTIYF.